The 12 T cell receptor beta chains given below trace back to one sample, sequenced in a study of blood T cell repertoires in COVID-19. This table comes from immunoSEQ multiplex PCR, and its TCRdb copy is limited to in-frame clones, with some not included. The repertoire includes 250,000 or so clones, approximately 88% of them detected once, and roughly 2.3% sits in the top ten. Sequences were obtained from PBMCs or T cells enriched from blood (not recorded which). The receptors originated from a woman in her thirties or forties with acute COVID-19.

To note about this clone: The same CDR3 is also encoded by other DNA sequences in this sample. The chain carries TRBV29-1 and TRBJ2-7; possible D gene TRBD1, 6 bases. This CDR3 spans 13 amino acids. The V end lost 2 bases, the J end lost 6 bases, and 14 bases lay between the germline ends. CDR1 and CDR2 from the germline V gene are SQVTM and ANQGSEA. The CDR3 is CSVERQGKGEQYF. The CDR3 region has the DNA TGCAGCGTTGAAAGGCAGGGGAAGGGCGAGCAGTACTTC.

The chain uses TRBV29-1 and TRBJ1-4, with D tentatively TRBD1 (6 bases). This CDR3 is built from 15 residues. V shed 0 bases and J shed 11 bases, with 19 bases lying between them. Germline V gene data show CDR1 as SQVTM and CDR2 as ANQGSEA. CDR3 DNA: TGCAGCGTTGAAGATCTTCGGGACACCGGTGGGAAACTGTTTTTT. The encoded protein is CSVEDLRDTGGKLFF.

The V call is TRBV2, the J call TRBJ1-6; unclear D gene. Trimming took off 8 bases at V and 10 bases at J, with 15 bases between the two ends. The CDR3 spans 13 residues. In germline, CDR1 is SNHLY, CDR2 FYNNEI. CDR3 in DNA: TGTGCCAGCGGGCGGGGATTTGAATCACCCCTCCACTTT. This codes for CASGRGFESPLHF.

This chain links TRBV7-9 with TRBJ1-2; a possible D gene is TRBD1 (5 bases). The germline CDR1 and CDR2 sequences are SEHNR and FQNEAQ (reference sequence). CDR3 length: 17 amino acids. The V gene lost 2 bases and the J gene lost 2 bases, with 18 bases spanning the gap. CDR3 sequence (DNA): TGTGCCAGCAGCTTATGGCCAGGGACTATGGCCAACTATGGCTACACCTTC. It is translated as CASSLWPGTMANYGYTF.

The CDR3 spells CASSYYGGLVSEAFF. The CDR3 bases are TGTGCCAGCAGCTATTACGGGGGATTGGTTTCTGAAGCTTTCTTT. The chain combines TRBV7-9 with TRBJ1-1, with D tentatively TRBD1 (5 bases). Trimming shortened V by 4 bases and J by 6 bases, and 18 bases separated the two germline ends. In germline, CDR1 is SEHNR, CDR2 FQNEAQ (reference sequence). This CDR3 is 15 amino acids long.

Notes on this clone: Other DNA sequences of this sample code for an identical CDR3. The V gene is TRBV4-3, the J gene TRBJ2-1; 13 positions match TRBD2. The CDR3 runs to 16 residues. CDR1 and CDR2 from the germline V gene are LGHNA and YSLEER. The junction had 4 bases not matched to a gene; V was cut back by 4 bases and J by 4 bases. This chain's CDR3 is CASSRELAGGYNEQFF. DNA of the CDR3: TGCGCCAGCAGCCGCGAACTAGCGGGAGGGTACAATGAGCAGTTCTTC.

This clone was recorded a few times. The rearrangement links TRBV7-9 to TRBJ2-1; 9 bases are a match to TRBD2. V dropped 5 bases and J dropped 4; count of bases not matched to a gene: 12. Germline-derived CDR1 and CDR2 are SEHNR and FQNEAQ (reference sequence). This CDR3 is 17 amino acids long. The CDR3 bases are TGTGCCAGCAGCCAGTCGCGGGAGGGCCGAAGGTACAATGAGCAGTTCTTC. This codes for CASSQSREGRRYNEQFF.

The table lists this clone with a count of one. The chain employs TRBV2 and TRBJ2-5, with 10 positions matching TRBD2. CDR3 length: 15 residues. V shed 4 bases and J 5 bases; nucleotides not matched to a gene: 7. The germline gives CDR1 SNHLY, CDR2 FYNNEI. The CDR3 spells CASSGLAGGVETQYF. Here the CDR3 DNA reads TGTGCCAGCAGTGGGTTAGCGGGAGGTGTGGAGACCCAGTACTTC.

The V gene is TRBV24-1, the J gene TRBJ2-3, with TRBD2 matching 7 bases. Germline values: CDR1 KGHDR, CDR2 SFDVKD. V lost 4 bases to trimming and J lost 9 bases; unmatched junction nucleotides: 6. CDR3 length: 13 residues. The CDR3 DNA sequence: TGTGCCACCAGTGACCGAGGACTAGGAACGCAGTATTTT. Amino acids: CATSDRGLGTQYF.

The CDR3 region has the DNA TGTGCCAGCAGCCCAGCAGGGGCTCGAGGCTACACCTTC. This codes for CASSPAGARGYTF. The genes are TRBV12-3 or TRBV12-4 and TRBJ1-2, with a possible D match to TRBD1 (6 bases). V was trimmed by 6 bases and J by 8 bases, leaving 16 bases between them. The CDR3 has 13 residues.

CDR3 bases: TGTGCCAGCAGTCCCCGATTAGACAGCCAAGAGACCCAGTACTTC. Amino acids: CASSPRLDSQETQYF. The chain links TRBV27 to TRBJ2-5, with a possible D match to TRBD1 (5 bases). The V and J ends lost 5 bases and 1 base respectively, with 14 bases between them. Germline loops: CDR1 MNHEY, CDR2 SMNVEV (reference sequence). This CDR3 has 15 amino acids.

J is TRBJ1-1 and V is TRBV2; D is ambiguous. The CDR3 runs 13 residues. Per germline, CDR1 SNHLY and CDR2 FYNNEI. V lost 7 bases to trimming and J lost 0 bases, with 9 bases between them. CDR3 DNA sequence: TGTGCCAGCATTGCCAGGTTGAACACTGAAGCTTTCTTT. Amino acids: CASIARLNTEAFF.